Each of the 18 T cell receptor beta chains below was sequenced from the same sample in a study of graft-versus-host responses after intestinal transplantation. Profiling relied on immunoSEQ multiplex PCR, and the TCRdb table lists in-frame clones only, not all of them. The table shows some 13,000 clones, with roughly a third occurring only once. Investigators plated about 200,000 CFSE-labeled responder cells together with about 200,000 irradiated stimulator cells labeled with violet dye. This specimen was alloreactive CD8+ T cells from a mixed lymphocyte reaction culture, taken before intestinal transplant. The subset here: CFSE-low proliferating T cells sorted from approximately 6-day pre-transplant mixed lymphocyte reaction (GvH or HvG direction). The receptors derive from a human patient who received an intestinal transplant.

The chain recombines TRBV4-1 with TRBJ2-7; a weak D match, TRBD2 (7 bases). CDR1 is MGHRA and CDR2 is YSYEKL in the germline V gene. The CDR3 is 15 amino acids. V was cut by 4 bases and J by 2 bases, with 15 bases left in between. CDR3 residues: CASSLLAGGPYEQYF. The CDR3 DNA reads as TGCGCCAGCAGCCTTCTTGCCGGGGGGCCCTACGAGCAGTACTTC.

This clone was recorded once. The chain joins TRBV29-1 to TRBJ1-1, with D possibly being TRBD1 (5 bases). Deletions cut 3 bases from V and 5 bases from J, with 7 bases between. Germline-derived CDR1 and CDR2 are SQVTM and ANQGSEA. The CDR3 is made up of 11 amino acids. The CDR3 nucleotides are TGCAGCGTTGATGGGGGGACTGAAGCTTTCTTT. Its translation is CSVDGGTEAFF.

This chain uses TRBV11-3 with TRBJ2-3, with 15 positions matching TRBD2. This CDR3 comprises 18 residues. Per the germline V gene, CDR1 is SGHNT and CDR2 is YENEEA. Germline trimming cut 6 bases from V and 5 bases from J; bases unmatched to any gene: 12. This CDR3 is CASRPTGTSGGIRDTQYF. The DNA for the CDR3 is TGTGCCAGCAGGCCAACCGGGACTAGCGGGGGGATCAGAGATACGCAGTATTTT.

V and J are TRBV4-1 and TRBJ1-2; D uncertain. The CDR3 has 15 amino acids. The germline V gene encodes CDR1 MGHRA and CDR2 YSYEKL. The V end was cut by 0 bases, the J end by 5 bases, with 13 bases between. In nucleotides, the CDR3 is TGCGCCAGCAGCCAAGAGTGGGTTTACCCTTATGGCTACACCTTC. Its protein product is CASSQEWVYPYGYTF.

For the CDR3, the DNA is TGTGCCAGCTCACCAAGGACTCTTCGTCGTTTGGGTGGCTACACCTTC. It specifies CASSPRTLRRLGGYTF. V usage is TRBV18 and J usage is TRBJ1-2; no clear D. This CDR3 region has 16 residues. V gave up 2 bases and J gave up 7 bases, with 20 bases separating them. CDR1 and CDR2 from the germline V gene are KGHSH and LQKENI. Together with reference TRBV18 and TRBJ1-2, the CDR3 gives the full variable domain: NAGVMQNPRHLVRRRGQEARLRCSPMKGHSHVYWYRQLPEEGLKFMVYLQKENIIDESGMPKERFSAEFPKEGPSILRIQQVVRGDSAAYFCASSPRTLRRLGGYTFGSGTRLTVV.

This chain connects TRBV10-3 to TRBJ1-2, with 7 nucleotides matching TRBD1. V shed 7 bases, J shed 7 bases, and the junction held 9 bases outside the gene matches. Germline values: CDR1 ENHRY, CDR2 SYGVKD. This CDR3 is built from 13 residues. CDR3 DNA: TGTGCCATCACCGACGACAGGGAGGGTGGCTACACCTTC. Protein sequence: CAITDDREGGYTF.

The chain links TRBV9 to TRBJ1-1; D is possibly TRBD1 (6 bases). CDR1 and CDR2 from the germline V gene are SGDLS and YYNGEE. CDR3 size: 15 residues. The V and J ends lost 5 bases and 3 bases respectively, with 17 bases between them. CDR3 protein: CASRRGGTLDTEAFF. Here the CDR3 DNA reads TGTGCCAGCAGGAGGGGGGGGACATTGGACACTGAAGCTTTCTTT.

This clone was observed a handful of times. V usage is TRBV6-5 and J usage is TRBJ2-7, with D perhaps TRBD2 (6 bases). CDR1 and CDR2 (germline): MNHEY, SVGAGI. The germline V and J ends were trimmed by 5 bases and 3 bases, with 17 bases remaining between them. This CDR3 region has 15 residues. CDR3: CASSAGPYRNYEQYF. The CDR3 nucleotides read TGTGCCAGCAGTGCGGGGCCCTACCGCAACTACGAGCAGTACTTC.

The chain is built from TRBV7-6 and TRBJ1-2; the D is unclear. The germline V gene encodes CDR1 SGHVS and CDR2 FNYEAQ. CDR3 length: 16 residues. V was pared by 5 bases and J by 4 bases, with 20 bases between. CDR3 bases: TGTGCCAGCAGCCCCGGAGGAGGTCTCACTTTCTATGGCTACACCTTC. Amino acids: CASSPGGGLTFYGYTF.

There are a few counts of this clone. The chain has TRBV27 and TRBJ1-2, with D tentatively TRBD1 (5 bases). The CDR3 extends over 12 amino acids. V was trimmed by 3 bases and J by 6 bases, leaving 8 bases between them. Germline-derived CDR1 and CDR2 are MNHEY and SMNVEV (reference sequence). This CDR3 reads CASSFGGDGYTF. In DNA, the CDR3 is TGTGCCAGCAGTTTTGGGGGGGATGGCTACACCTTC.

The chain is built from TRBV27 and TRBJ2-7, with D possibly TRBD2 on 6 matching bases. Germline CDR1 is MNHEY and CDR2 is SMNVEV (reference sequence). This CDR3 contains 13 residues. V was pared by 3 bases and J by 5 bases, with 11 bases between. The CDR3 nucleotides read TGTGCCAGCAGTTTCGGAGGGAACAACGAGCAGTACTTC. This translates into CASSFGGNNEQYF.

By sample share, this clone is medium-sized. J is TRBJ2-7 and V is TRBV10-2; 8 nucleotides line up with TRBD2. This CDR3 is 13 amino acids long. Germline V gives CDR1 WSHSY, CDR2 SAAADI. J lost 5 bases, V lost 6 bases, and 6 bases had no gene match. The CDR3 DNA reads as TGCGCCAGCAGCCACGGGGGGGCGGACGAGCAGTACTTC. Amino acids: CASSHGGADEQYF.

This rearrangement joins TRBV27 to TRBJ2-7, with 9 bases matching TRBD2. V was pared by 11 bases and J by 5 bases, with 7 bases of the junction left unmatched. The CDR3 has 12 amino acids. CDR1 MNHEY and CDR2 SMNVEV come from the germline V gene (reference sequence). The CDR3 here is CASFSGGNEQYF. Here the CDR3 DNA reads TGTGCCTCATTTAGCGGGGGTAACGAGCAGTACTTC.

The chain links TRBV6-6 to TRBJ1-1; no clear D gene. In germline, CDR1 is MNHNY, CDR2 SVGAGI (reference sequence). Trimming removed 6 bases from V and 2 bases from J, with 10 bases in between. The CDR3 has 13 amino acids. The CDR3 nucleotides read TGTGCCAGCAGGGACTTGGGAAACACTGAAGCTTTCTTT. Its protein is CASRDLGNTEAFF.

The chain is built from TRBV21-1 and TRBJ1-5; the DNA was not compared with TRBD1, the D call given in the table. TRBV21-1 is flagged as a pseudogene. This CDR3 contains 16 residues. In DNA form, the CDR3 reads TGTGCCAGCAGCATTAGAAAGGGGGCGCGCAATCAGCCCCAGCATTTT. Amino acid sequence: CASSIRKGARNQPQHF.

The chain has TRBV5-8 and TRBJ1-2, with a possible D match to TRBD1 (5 bases). Germline lookup yields CDR1 SGHTS and CDR2 YDEGEE. This CDR3 contains 16 residues. Deletions cut 1 base from V and 7 bases from J, with 20 bases between. The CDR3 DNA sequence: TGTGCCAGCAGCTTGCTTCTGACAGAGGGGAATGGTGGCTACACCTTC. Translating it yields CASSLLLTEGNGGYTF.

The CDR3 here is CASRKAGEDEQYF. CDR3 coding DNA: TGCGCCAGCAGGAAAGCGGGGGAAGACGAGCAGTACTTC. This rearrangement joins TRBV5-1 to TRBJ2-7; TRBD2 agrees at 8 bases. The CDR3 sequence is 13 residues long. V gave up 5 bases and J gave up 5 bases; unmatched junction bases: 6. From germline, CDR1 is SGHRS and CDR2 YFSETQ.

This clone occurred a few times. The V gene is TRBV2, the J gene TRBJ1-2; 8 bases fit TRBD1. The ends lost 6 bases at V and 0 bases at J; junction bases unmatched: 9. Per the germline V gene, CDR1 is SNHLY and CDR2 is FYNNEI. The length of the CDR3 is 16 residues. The CDR3 is CASRLDRASPNYGYTF. In DNA, the CDR3 is TGTGCCAGCAGACTGGACAGGGCTTCCCCTAACTATGGCTACACCTTC.